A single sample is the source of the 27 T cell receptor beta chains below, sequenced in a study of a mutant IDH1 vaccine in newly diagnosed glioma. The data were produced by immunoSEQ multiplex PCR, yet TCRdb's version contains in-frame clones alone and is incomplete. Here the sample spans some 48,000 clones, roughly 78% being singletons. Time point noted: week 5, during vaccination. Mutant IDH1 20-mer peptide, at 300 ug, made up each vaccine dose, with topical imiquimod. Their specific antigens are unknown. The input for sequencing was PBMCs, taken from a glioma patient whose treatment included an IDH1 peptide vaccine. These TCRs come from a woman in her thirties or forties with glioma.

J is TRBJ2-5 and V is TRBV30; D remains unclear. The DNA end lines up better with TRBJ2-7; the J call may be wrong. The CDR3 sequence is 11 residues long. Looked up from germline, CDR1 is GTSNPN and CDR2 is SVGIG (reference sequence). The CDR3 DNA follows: TGTGCCGGATACTACTCCTACGAGCAGTACTTC. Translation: CAGYYSYEQYF.

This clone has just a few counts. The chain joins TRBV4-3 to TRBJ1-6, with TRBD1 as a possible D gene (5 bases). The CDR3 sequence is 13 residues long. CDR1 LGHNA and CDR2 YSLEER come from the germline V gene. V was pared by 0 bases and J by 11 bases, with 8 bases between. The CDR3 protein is CASSQEPGTPLHF. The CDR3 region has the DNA TGCGCCAGCAGCCAAGAGCCAGGGACACCCCTCCACTTT.

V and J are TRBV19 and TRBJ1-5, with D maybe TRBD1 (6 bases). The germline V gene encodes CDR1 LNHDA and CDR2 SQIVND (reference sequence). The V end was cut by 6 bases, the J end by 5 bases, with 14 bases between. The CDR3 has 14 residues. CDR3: CASSWQGSDQPQHF. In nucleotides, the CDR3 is TGTGCCAGTAGCTGGCAGGGGTCGGATCAGCCCCAGCATTTT.

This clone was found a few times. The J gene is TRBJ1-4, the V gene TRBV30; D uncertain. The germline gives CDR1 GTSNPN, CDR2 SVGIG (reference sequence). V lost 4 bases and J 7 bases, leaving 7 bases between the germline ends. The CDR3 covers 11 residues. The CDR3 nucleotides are TGTGCCTGGACAACCAGTGAAAAACTGTTTTTT. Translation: CAWTTSEKLFF.

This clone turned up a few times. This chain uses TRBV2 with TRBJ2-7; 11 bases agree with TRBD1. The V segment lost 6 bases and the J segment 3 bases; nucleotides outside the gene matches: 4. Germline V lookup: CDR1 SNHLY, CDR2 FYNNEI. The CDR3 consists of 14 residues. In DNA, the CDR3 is TGTGCCAGCAGCCTGGACAGGGGGCGCTACGAGCAGTACTTC. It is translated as CASSLDRGRYEQYF. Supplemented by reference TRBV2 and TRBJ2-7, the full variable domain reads EPEVTQTPSHQVTQMGQEVILRCVPISNHLYFYWYRQILGQKVEFLVSFYNNEISEKSEIFDDQFSVERPDGSNFTLKIRSTKLEDSAMYFCASSLDRGRYEQYFGPGTRLTVT.

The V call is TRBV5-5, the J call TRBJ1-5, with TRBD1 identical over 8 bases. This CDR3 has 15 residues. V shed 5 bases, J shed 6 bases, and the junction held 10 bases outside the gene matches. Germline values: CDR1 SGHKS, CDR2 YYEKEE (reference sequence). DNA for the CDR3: TGTGCCAGCAGTTCGATGACAGGGGATGGTCAGCCCCAGCATTTT. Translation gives CASSSMTGDGQPQHF.

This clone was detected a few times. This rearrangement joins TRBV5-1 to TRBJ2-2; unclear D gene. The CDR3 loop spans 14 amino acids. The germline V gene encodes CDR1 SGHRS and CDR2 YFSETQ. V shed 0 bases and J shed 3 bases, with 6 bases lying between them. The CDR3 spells CASSLVSYTGELFF. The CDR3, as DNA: TGCGCCAGCAGCTTGGTTTCTTACACCGGGGAGCTGTTTTTT.

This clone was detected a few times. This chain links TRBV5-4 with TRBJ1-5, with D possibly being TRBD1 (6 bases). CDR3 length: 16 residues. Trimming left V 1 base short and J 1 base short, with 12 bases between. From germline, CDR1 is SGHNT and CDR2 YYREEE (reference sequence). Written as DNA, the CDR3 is TGTGCCAGCAGCTTGTGGGGGCAGGGCAGCAATCAGCCCCAGCATTTT. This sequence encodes CASSLWGQGSNQPQHF.

The CDR3 DNA reads TGTGCCTGGAGTGGGACAGGGGGCATGGAGACCCAGTACTTC. Translation gives CAWSGTGGMETQYF. V is TRBV30 and J is TRBJ2-5, with 11 bases matching TRBD1. With V trimmed by 1 base and J by 5 bases, 3 bases remained unmatched. The CDR3 is 14 amino acids. Germline loops: CDR1 GTSNPN, CDR2 SVGIG (reference sequence).

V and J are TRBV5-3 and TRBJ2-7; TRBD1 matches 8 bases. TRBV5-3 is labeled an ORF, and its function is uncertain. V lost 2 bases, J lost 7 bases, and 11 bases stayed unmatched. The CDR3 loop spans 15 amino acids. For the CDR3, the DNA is TGTGCCAGAAGCTTAGAGACAGGGGACTCGGAAGAGCAGTACTTC. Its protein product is CARSLETGDSEEQYF.

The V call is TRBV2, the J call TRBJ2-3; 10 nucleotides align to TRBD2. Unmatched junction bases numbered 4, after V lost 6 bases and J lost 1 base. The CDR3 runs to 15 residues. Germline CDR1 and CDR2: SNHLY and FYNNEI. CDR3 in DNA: TGTGCCAGCAGAGCCCTAGCGGGAGGCACAGATACGCAGTATTTT. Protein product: CASRALAGGTDTQYF. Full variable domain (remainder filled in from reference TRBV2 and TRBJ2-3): EPEVTQTPSHQVTQMGQEVILRCVPISNHLYFYWYRQILGQKVEFLVSFYNNEISEKSEIFDDQFSVERPDGSNFTLKIRSTKLEDSAMYFCASRALAGGTDTQYFGPGTRLTVL.

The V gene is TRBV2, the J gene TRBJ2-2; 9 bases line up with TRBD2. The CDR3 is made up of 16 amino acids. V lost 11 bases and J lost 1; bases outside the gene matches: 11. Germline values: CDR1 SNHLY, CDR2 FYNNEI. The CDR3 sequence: CAGRASGARNTGELFF. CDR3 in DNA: TGTGCCGGGCGGGCTAGCGGGGCCCGGAACACCGGGGAGCTGTTTTTT. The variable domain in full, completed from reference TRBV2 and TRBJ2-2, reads EPEVTQTPSHQVTQMGQEVILRCVPISNHLYFYWYRQILGQKVEFLVSFYNNEISEKSEIFDDQFSVERPDGSNFTLKIRSTKLEDSAMYFCAGRASGARNTGELFFGEGSRLTVL.

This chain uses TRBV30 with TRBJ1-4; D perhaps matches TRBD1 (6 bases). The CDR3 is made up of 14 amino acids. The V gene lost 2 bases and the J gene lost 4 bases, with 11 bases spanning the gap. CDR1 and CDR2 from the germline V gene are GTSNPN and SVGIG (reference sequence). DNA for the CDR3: TGTGCCTGGAGTATGGCAGGGGTTAATGAAAAACTGTTTTTT. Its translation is CAWSMAGVNEKLFF.

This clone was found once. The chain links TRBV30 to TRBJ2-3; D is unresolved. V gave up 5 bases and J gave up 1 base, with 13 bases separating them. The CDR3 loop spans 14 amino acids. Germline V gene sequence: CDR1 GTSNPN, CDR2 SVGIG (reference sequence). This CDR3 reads CAWDPGAGTDTQYF. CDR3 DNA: TGTGCCTGGGACCCGGGCGCCGGCACAGATACGCAGTATTTT.

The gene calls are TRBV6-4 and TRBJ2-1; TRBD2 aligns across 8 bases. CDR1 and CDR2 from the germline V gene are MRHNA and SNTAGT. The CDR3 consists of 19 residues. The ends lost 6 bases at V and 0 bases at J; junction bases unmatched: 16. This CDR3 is CASSPTRDSGVFSYNEQFF. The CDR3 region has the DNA TGTGCCAGCAGCCCAACCCGCGATAGCGGGGTATTCTCCTACAATGAGCAGTTCTTC.

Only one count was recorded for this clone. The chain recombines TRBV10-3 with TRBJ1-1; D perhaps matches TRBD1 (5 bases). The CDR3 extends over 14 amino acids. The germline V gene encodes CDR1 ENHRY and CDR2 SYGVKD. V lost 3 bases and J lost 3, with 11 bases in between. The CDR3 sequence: CAISDRGWDTEAFF. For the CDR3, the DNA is TGTGCCATCAGTGATAGGGGTTGGGACACTGAAGCTTTCTTT.

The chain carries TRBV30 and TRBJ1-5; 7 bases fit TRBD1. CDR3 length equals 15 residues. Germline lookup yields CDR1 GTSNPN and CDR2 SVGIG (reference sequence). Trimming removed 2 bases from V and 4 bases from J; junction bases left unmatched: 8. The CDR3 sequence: CAWSTGTAPNQPQHF. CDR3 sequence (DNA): TGTGCCTGGAGTACGGGGACAGCCCCTAATCAGCCCCAGCATTTT.

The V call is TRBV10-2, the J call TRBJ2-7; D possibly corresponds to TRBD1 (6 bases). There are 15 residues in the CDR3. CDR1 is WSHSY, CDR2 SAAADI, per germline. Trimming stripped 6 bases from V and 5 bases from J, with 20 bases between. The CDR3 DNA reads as TGCGCCAGCAGGGGACCTATTGGCAGGGGCCACGAGCAGTACTTC. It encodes CASRGPIGRGHEQYF.

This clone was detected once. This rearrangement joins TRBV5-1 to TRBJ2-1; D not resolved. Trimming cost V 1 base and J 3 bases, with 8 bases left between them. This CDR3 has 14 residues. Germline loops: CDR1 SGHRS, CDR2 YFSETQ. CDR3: CASSLQAFYNEQFF. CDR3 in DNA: TGCGCCAGCAGCTTGCAGGCATTCTACAATGAGCAGTTCTTC.

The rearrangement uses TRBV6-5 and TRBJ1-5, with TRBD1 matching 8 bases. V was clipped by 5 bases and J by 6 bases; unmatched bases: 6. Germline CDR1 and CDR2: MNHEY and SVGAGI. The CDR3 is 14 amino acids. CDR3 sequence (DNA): TGTGCCAGCAGTAACTACGACAGGGGTCAGCCCCAGCATTTT. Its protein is CASSNYDRGQPQHF.

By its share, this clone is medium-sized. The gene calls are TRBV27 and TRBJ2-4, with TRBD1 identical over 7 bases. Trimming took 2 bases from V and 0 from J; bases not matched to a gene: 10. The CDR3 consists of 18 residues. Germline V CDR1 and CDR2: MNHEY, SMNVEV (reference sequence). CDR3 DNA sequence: TGTGCCAGCAGTTTAAGGGGGACAGCTTCTTTAGCCAAAAACATTCAGTACTTC. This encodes CASSLRGTASLAKNIQYF.

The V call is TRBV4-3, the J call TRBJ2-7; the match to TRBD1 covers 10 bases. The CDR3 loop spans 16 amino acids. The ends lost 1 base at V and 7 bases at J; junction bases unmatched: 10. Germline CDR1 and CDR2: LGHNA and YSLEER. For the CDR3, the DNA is TGCGCCAGCAGCCAAGGAGGAGACAGGGGGCTGAAAGAGCAGTACTTC. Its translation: CASSQGGDRGLKEQYF.

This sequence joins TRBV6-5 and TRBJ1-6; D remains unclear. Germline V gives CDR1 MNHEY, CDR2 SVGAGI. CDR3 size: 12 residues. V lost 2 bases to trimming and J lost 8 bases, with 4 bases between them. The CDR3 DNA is TGTGCCAGCAGTTACAGGGATTCACCCCTCCACTTT. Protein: CASSYRDSPLHF.

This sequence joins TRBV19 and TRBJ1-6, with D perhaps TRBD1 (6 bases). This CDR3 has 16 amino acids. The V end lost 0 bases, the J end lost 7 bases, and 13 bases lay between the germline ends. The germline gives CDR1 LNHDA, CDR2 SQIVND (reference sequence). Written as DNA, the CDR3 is TGTGCCAGTAGTATAGACAGGGGTGGTCGGAATTCACCCCTCCACTTT. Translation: CASSIDRGGRNSPLHF.

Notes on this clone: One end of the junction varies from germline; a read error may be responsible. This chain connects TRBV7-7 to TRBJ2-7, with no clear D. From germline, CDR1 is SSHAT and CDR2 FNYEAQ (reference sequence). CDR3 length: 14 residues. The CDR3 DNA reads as TGTGCTAGCAGCTCCCGTCCCCTCGGCGACGAGCAGTACTTC. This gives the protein CASSSRPLGDEQYF.

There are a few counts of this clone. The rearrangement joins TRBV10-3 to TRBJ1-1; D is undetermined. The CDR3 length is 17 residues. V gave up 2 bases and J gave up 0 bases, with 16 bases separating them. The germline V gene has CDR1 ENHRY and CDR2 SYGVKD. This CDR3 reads CAISELRRGSMNTEAFF. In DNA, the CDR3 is TGTGCCATCAGTGAGCTTCGACGGGGATCCATGAACACTGAAGCTTTCTTT.

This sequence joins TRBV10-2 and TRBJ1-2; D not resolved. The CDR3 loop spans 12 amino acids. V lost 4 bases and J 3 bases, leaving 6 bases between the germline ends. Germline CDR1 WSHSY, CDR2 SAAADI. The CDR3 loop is CASSGIDYGYTF. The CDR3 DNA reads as TGCGCCAGCAGTGGAATCGACTATGGCTACACCTTC.